This T cell receptor (beta chain) emerged from a study of beta chain features in type 1 diabetes. Investigators reverse transcribed all isolated RNA, so they sequenced expressed TCRB transcripts. The method was immunoSEQ multiplex PCR; TCRdb's version includes in-frame clones alone and lacks a portion of them. The table shows about 360,000 clones, with over 10% occurring only once. Study-wide points: Moderately but significantly shorter TCRB CDR3s were found in Type 1 diabetes patients in all four CD4+ subsets. Patients' naive, central memory and Treg TCRB repertoires seemed closer to one another than those of healthy donors.

Germline values: CDR1 LNHNV, CDR2 YYDKDF (reference sequence). V lost 0 bases and J 2 bases, leaving 8 bases between the germline ends. The CDR3 sequence is 15 residues long. This clone was seen only a few times. What it binds is not known. V gene TRBV15 combines with J gene TRBJ1-3, with D possibly matching TRBD1 (6 bases). Sequencing was done on a sample of naive CD4+ T cells from blood. The sequence came from a man between 18 and 35 years old in good health. The CDR3 spells CATSRDRGAGNTIYF. The CDR3 DNA reads TGTGCCACCAGCAGAGACAGGGGTGCTGGAAACACCATATATTTT.